Each of the 13 T cell receptor beta chains below was sequenced from the same sample in a study of human T cells and chemical hapten exposure. Total RNA came from unfractionated whole blood. TCRdb called the 5' RACE reads again in MiXCR, with one record for every CDR3 protein. In the table there are about 80,000 distinct CDR3 sequences, 7.7% of which are singletons. The receptors derive from a male donor in good health.

This chain connects TRBV12-3 or TRBV12-4 to TRBJ2-7, with 9 bases aligning to TRBD1. This CDR3 spans 15 amino acids. Trimming took 4 bases from V and 0 from J; bases not matched to a gene: 4. The CDR3 here is CASSSTTGGSYEQYF. The CDR3 coding sequence is TGTGCCAGCAGTTCGACGACAGGGGGCTCCTACGAGCAGTACTTC.

This clonotype has only one observation. The genes are TRBV6-2 or TRBV6-3 and TRBJ2-5; tentatively, D is TRBD2 (6 bases). The length of the CDR3 is 13 residues. Per germline, CDR1 MNHEY and CDR2 SVGEGT. Trimming stripped 0 bases from V and 10 bases from J, with 12 bases between. CDR3 region: CASSYSKWRDQYF. The DNA of the CDR3 is TGTGCCAGCAGTTACTCGAAGTGGCGGGACCAGTACTTC.

This clonotype was observed at least ten times. CDR3 coding DNA: TGCAGCGCCCGACAGGGGCTTACCTACGAGCAGTACTTC. Encoded protein: CSARQGLTYEQYF. V gene TRBV29-1 combines with J gene TRBJ2-7; 8 bases are a match to TRBD1. CDR1 SQVTM and CDR2 ANQGSEA come from the germline V gene. J gave up 2 bases and V 7 bases, and 7 bases lay outside the gene matches. The CDR3 is 13 amino acids.

This clonotype was recorded a few times. This rearrangement joins TRBV12-3 or TRBV12-4 to TRBJ2-5, with 8 bases that match TRBD2. The CDR3 has 14 amino acids. V lost 7 bases to trimming and J lost 3 bases; unmatched junction nucleotides: 7. CDR3 bases: TGTGCCAGCACCCTGGGACTAGGAGAAGAGACCCAGTACTTC. The encoded protein is CASTLGLGEETQYF.

This clonotype was counted ten times or more. This chain joins TRBV6-6 and TRBJ2-7; D is tentatively TRBD1 or TRBD2 (5 bases each). The CDR3 consists of 14 residues. Germline values: CDR1 MNHNY, CDR2 SVGAGI (reference sequence). The V end lost 0 bases, the J end lost 4 bases, and 10 bases lay between the germline ends. CDR3 amino acids: CASSYSPGQYEQYF. In DNA form, the CDR3 reads TGTGCCAGCAGTTACTCGCCGGGGCAGTACGAGCAGTACTTC.

The chain links TRBV13 to TRBJ2-3; D ambiguous. The CDR3 contains 12 residues. Germline values: CDR1 PRHDT, CDR2 FYEKMQ (reference sequence). Trimming removed 3 bases at V and 6 bases at J, with 7 bases between. CDR3: CASSFPSDTQYF. As DNA, the CDR3 is TGTGCCAGCAGCTTTCCGTCGGATACGCAGTATTTT.

This clonotype was seen repeatedly, ten times or more. The V and J genes are TRBV12-3 or TRBV12-4 and TRBJ2-7; 8 bases are a match to TRBD1. J lost 4 bases, V lost 4 bases, and 6 bases had no gene match. This CDR3 is built from 14 residues. The CDR3: CASSSPGGAYEQYF. The CDR3 DNA reads as TGTGCCAGCAGTTCCCCAGGGGGCGCGTACGAGCAGTACTTC.

This clonotype came up many times. V gene TRBV28 combines with J gene TRBJ2-7; D may be TRBD2 (5 bases). The V and J ends lost 4 bases and 4 bases respectively, with 26 bases between them. Germline CDR1 reads MDHEN; CDR2 reads SYDVKM. The CDR3 contains 18 residues. CDR3 coding DNA: TGTGCCAGCAGTTCCCCGCGGGTGGGCCACGGAGAGAAATACGAGCAGTACTTC. As protein: CASSSPRVGHGEKYEQYF.

The table lists this clonotype with a few counts. The chain uses TRBV5-1 and TRBJ2-5, with D tentatively TRBD1 (6 bases). V gave up 0 bases and J gave up 1 base, with 10 bases separating them. Germline assignment: CDR1 SGHRS and CDR2 YFSETQ. The CDR3 covers 15 residues. The CDR3 reads CASSLGGHLQETQYF. DNA for the CDR3: TGCGCCAGCAGCTTGGGGGGACACCTCCAAGAGACCCAGTACTTC.

This chain links TRBV7-2 with TRBJ1-5; 10 positions match TRBD1. Germline values: CDR1 SGHTA, CDR2 FQGNSA. V was clipped by 1 base and J by 0 bases; unmatched bases: 6. CDR3 size: 18 residues. CDR3 bases: TGTGCCAGCAGCTTAGGGACAGGGGGGTCTTATAGCAATCAGCCCCAGCATTTT. Amino acid sequence: CASSLGTGGSYSNQPQHF.

This clonotype was seen a handful of times. V usage is TRBV27 and J usage is TRBJ2-5; 9 bases line up with TRBD2. CDR3 length: 16 residues. Germline CDR1 and CDR2: MNHEY and SMNVEV (reference sequence). V dropped 3 bases and J dropped 0; count of bases not matched to a gene: 5. The DNA of the CDR3 is TGTGCCAGCAGTTTGCTCGCGGGGGGGTACCAAGAGACCCAGTACTTC. Amino acids: CASSLLAGGYQETQYF.

In this sample, this clonotype turned up a few times. V gene TRBV4-3 combines with J gene TRBJ2-3, with 13 nucleotides matching TRBD2. V was clipped by 2 bases and J by 9 bases; unmatched bases: 8. Germline V CDR1 and CDR2: LGHNA, YSLEER. CDR3 length: 16 amino acids. This CDR3 reads CASSQRTSGGRRTQYF. CDR3 nucleotides: TGCGCCAGCAGCCAAAGGACTAGCGGGGGTCGCAGGACGCAGTATTTT.

This clonotype occurred many times. The gene calls are TRBV7-9 and TRBJ2-3; D unresolved. CDR1 and CDR2 (germline): SEHNR, FQNEAQ (reference sequence). The CDR3 totals 13 residues. V was shortened by 7 bases and J by 4 bases, with 12 bases between the two germline ends. As DNA, the CDR3 is TGTGCCAGCACCCATCCCCTATCAGATACGCAGTATTTT. It is translated as CASTHPLSDTQYF.